The 8 T cell receptor beta chains given below trace back to one sample, sequenced in a study of T cell repertoires in cytomegalovirus infection. TCRdb called the reads again in MiXCR, with one record for every CDR3 protein. The table includes approximately 400,000 distinct CDR3 sequences, about 33% detected once. The material sequenced was PBMCs. All receptors come from a human donor in good health (CMV status not recorded). Some clones in this sample may be carry-over from other donors' samples.

This clonotype was recorded a few times. The rearrangement uses TRBV28 and TRBJ2-7; D could derive from TRBD1 or TRBD2 (5 bases each). The CDR3 runs to 15 residues. The V and J ends lost 4 bases and 1 base respectively, with 14 bases between them. Germline V lookup: CDR1 MDHEN, CDR2 SYDVKM. CDR3 amino acids: CASSSGTPISYEQYF. Here the CDR3 DNA reads TGTGCCAGCAGTTCCGGGACCCCAATTTCCTACGAGCAGTACTTC.

This clonotype was counted only a few times. Here the CDR3 reads CASKSQGNSPLHF. CDR3 bases: TGTGCCAGCAAATCTCAGGGGAATTCACCCCTCCACTTT. The genes are TRBV12-3 or TRBV12-4 and TRBJ1-6, with D perhaps matching TRBD1 (6 bases). The CDR3 contains 13 residues. V was pared by 7 bases and J by 7 bases, with 11 bases between.

This chain joins TRBV5-1 and TRBJ1-2, with D maybe TRBD1 (5 bases). With 5 bases removed from V and 5 bases from J, the gap between germline ends came to 16 bases. The germline gives CDR1 SGHRS, CDR2 YFSETQ. This CDR3 has 14 residues. The CDR3 protein is CASSSAGYRYGYTF. The CDR3 DNA reads as TGCGCCAGCAGTTCCGCAGGGTATCGATATGGCTACACCTTC.

This clonotype appeared a few times. The V call is TRBV7-7, the J call TRBJ2-1; D is unclear. Trimming cost V 1 base and J 10 bases, with 11 bases left between them. The germline gives CDR1 SSHAT, CDR2 FNYEAQ (reference sequence). This CDR3 comprises 13 residues. This CDR3 is CASSLDPNREQFF. CDR3 coding DNA: TGTGCCAGCAGCTTAGACCCAAACCGGGAGCAGTTCTTC.

Ten or more counts support this clonotype. The CDR3 DNA follows: TGTGCCAGCAGGACAATTAGGACCTCGAGCTCCTACAATGAGCAGTTCTTC. It translates to CASRTIRTSSSYNEQFF. The chain joins TRBV6-1 to TRBJ2-1; D remains unclear. This CDR3 comprises 17 residues. Germline CDR1 is MNHNS and CDR2 is SASEGT. With 6 bases removed from V and 0 bases from J, the gap between germline ends came to 18 bases.

The chain joins TRBV29-1 to TRBJ1-2; D uncertain. CDR1 is SQVTM, CDR2 ANQGSEA, per germline. The length of the CDR3 is 14 residues. V shed 4 bases and J shed 4 bases, with 16 bases lying between them. This chain's CDR3 is CSVAPVLRLYGYTF. CDR3 coding DNA: TGCAGCGTTGCCCCCGTTCTGCGCCTCTATGGCTACACCTTC.

There are a few counts of this clonotype. The rearrangement links TRBV16 to TRBJ2-7, with D possibly matching TRBD2 (6 bases). CDR3 size: 18 residues. V was cut by 4 bases and J by 1 base, with 23 bases left in between. Germline CDR1 and CDR2: KGHSY and FQNENV. The CDR3 protein is CASSPAGGPRSSSYEQYF. CDR3 nucleotide sequence: TGTGCCAGCAGCCCTGCCGGGGGTCCAAGGTCTTCTTCCTACGAGCAGTACTTC.

This clonotype has a count of ten or more. The chain carries TRBV7-2 and TRBJ2-3, with D possibly TRBD2 on 7 matching bases. With 0 bases removed from V and 2 bases from J, the gap between germline ends came to 15 bases. The CDR3 loop spans 17 amino acids. Germline CDR1 reads SGHTA; CDR2 reads FQGNSA. In DNA form, the CDR3 reads TGTGCCAGCAGCTTAGCACGGGGGGCTATAGCCACAGATACGCAGTATTTT. It codes for CASSLARGAIATDTQYF.